Presented here are 17 T cell receptor beta chains from one specimen sequenced in a study of blood T cell repertoires in COVID-19. Method: immunoSEQ multiplex PCR; TCRdb's copy keeps in-frame clones and lacks some. The profile covers over 75,000 clones, with approximately 84% appearing a single time and over 9.5% taken by the ten largest. Sequenced: peripheral blood. Every receptor here comes from a man between 65 and 85 years old with acute or convalescent COVID-19.

A few counts support this clone. The rearrangement links TRBV7-8 to TRBJ1-2; 10 nucleotides agree with TRBD1. V lost 5 bases and J lost 8; bases outside the gene matches: 11. The CDR3 sequence is 15 residues long. Germline V gives CDR1 SGHVS, CDR2 FQNEAQ. The CDR3 spells CASSLAGTGDVGYTF. The CDR3 nucleotides are TGTGCCAGCAGCCTCGCCGGGACAGGGGATGTAGGCTACACCTTC. The full variable domain, in which reference TRBV7-8 and TRBJ1-2 provide the parts outside the CDR3, is GAGVSQSPRYKVAKRGQDVALRCDPISGHVSLFWYQQALGQGPEFLTYFQNEAQLDKSGLPSDRFFAERPEGSVSTLKIQRTQQEDSAVYLCASSLAGTGDVGYTFGSGTRLTVV.

This chain uses TRBV30 with TRBJ1-1; no clear D gene. V was clipped by 3 bases and J by 8 bases, with 16 bases between them. The CDR3 runs 13 residues. The germline V gene has CDR1 GTSNPN and CDR2 SVGIG (reference sequence). CDR3 in amino acids: CAWRATVSPEAFF. The CDR3 DNA follows: TGTGCCTGGAGGGCGACTGTAAGTCCCGAAGCTTTCTTT.

This chain uses TRBV14 with TRBJ1-6; D gene uncertain. The CDR3 sequence is 15 residues long. CDR1 and CDR2 (germline): SGHDN, FVKESK. Trimming removed 0 bases at V and 6 bases at J, with 9 bases between. CDR3 in amino acids: CASSQDRRGNSPLHF. The DNA for the CDR3 is TGTGCCAGCAGCCAAGACAGACGGGGTAATTCACCCCTCCACTTT.

This chain joins TRBV5-1 and TRBJ1-2; 7 nucleotides match TRBD1. Germline V CDR1 and CDR2: SGHRS, YFSETQ. The CDR3 is 14 residues long. J gave up 2 bases and V 4 bases, and 5 bases lay outside the gene matches. The CDR3 DNA is TGCGCCAGCAGCCAGGGGGATTCCAACTATGGCTACACCTTC. It is translated as CASSQGDSNYGYTF.

The chain uses TRBV7-8 and TRBJ1-5; unclear D gene. Germline CDR1 reads SGHVS; CDR2 reads FQNEAQ. With 1 base removed from V and 1 base from J, the gap between germline ends came to 8 bases. This CDR3 is built from 15 residues. The CDR3 bases are TGTGCCAGCAGCTTAGGAGGGAGGAGCAATCAGCCCCAGCATTTT. Translating gives CASSLGGRSNQPQHF.

This chain connects TRBV30 to TRBJ1-2, with a weak D call TRBD1 (5 bases). The CDR3 contains 13 residues. CDR1 and CDR2 from the germline V gene are GTSNPN and SVGIG (reference sequence). V was clipped by 0 bases and J by 7 bases, with 12 bases between them. This CDR3 is CAWSVRGVGGYTF. Written as DNA, the CDR3 is TGTGCCTGGAGTGTACGGGGGGTTGGTGGCTACACCTTC.

The V and J genes are TRBV15 and TRBJ1-6; no firm D call. Germline V gene data show CDR1 as LNHNV and CDR2 as YYDKDF (reference sequence). Trimming stripped 0 bases from V and 6 bases from J, with 3 bases between. The CDR3 runs to 13 residues. For the CDR3, the DNA is TGTGCCACCAGCAGAGACAGTAATTCACCCCTCCACTTT. It translates to CATSRDSNSPLHF.

V and J are TRBV6-4 and TRBJ2-1; 8 bases are shared with TRBD2. The V gene end was trimmed by 5 bases and the J gene end by 6 bases; junction bases not matched to a gene: 9. Germline V gives CDR1 MRHNA, CDR2 SNTAGT. The CDR3 runs 15 residues. The DNA for the CDR3 is TGTGCCAGCAGTAGGGAACTAGCGGAATTCAATGAGCAGTTCTTC. Residues: CASSRELAEFNEQFF.

This clone was counted once. V is TRBV19 and J is TRBJ2-2; 15 bases align to TRBD2. V lost 6 bases to trimming and J lost 6 bases; unmatched junction nucleotides: 5. This CDR3 comprises 16 residues. Looked up from germline, CDR1 is LNHDA and CDR2 is SQIVND (reference sequence). The DNA for the CDR3 is TGTGCCAGTAGCCGGGGACTAGCGGGAGGAGCCGGGGAGCTGTTTTTT. As protein: CASSRGLAGGAGELFF.

The V call is TRBV30, the J call TRBJ1-6; TRBD1 matches 7 bases. The V and J ends lost 5 bases and 7 bases, in that order; junction bases with no gene match: 2. CDR1 is GTSNPN and CDR2 is SVGIG in the germline V gene (reference sequence). The CDR3 has 12 amino acids. DNA for the CDR3: TGTGCCTGGGGGACAGCAAATTCACCCCTCCACTTT. Encoded protein: CAWGTANSPLHF.

This sequence joins TRBV18 and TRBJ2-5; D perhaps matches TRBD2 (5 bases). There are 13 residues in the CDR3. Trimming took 2 bases from V and 4 from J, leaving 8 bases between them. Germline CDR1 is KGHSH and CDR2 is LQKENI. CDR3 in amino acids: CASSPSRAETQYF. CDR3 nucleotides: TGTGCCAGCTCACCATCGAGGGCAGAGACCCAGTACTTC. Based on the CDR3 plus reference TRBV18 and TRBJ2-5, the full variable domain is NAGVMQNPRHLVRRRGQEARLRCSPMKGHSHVYWYRQLPEEGLKFMVYLQKENIIDESGMPKERFSAEFPKEGPSILRIQQVVRGDSAAYFCASSPSRAETQYFGPGTRLLVL.

This chain joins TRBV7-9 and TRBJ1-5; D is possibly TRBD1 (5 bases). Trimming took 3 bases from V and 2 from J, leaving 11 bases between them. The CDR3 is made up of 15 amino acids. The germline V gene encodes CDR1 SEHNR and CDR2 FQNEAQ (reference sequence). CDR3 nucleotides: TGTGCCAGCAGCTTCCCAGGGCCTGGCAATCAGCCCCAGCATTTT. This codes for CASSFPGPGNQPQHF.

The rearrangement joins TRBV18 to TRBJ1-1; 12 nucleotides line up with TRBD1. This CDR3 has 13 amino acids. V was pared by 5 bases and J by 7 bases, with 2 bases of the junction left unmatched. Germline values: CDR1 KGHSH, CDR2 LQKENI. Here the CDR3 DNA reads TGTGCCAGCTCAGGGACAGGGGGCGGTGAAGCTTTCTTT. As protein: CASSGTGGGEAFF.

This clone has just one count. This chain uses TRBV28 with TRBJ2-6; possibly TRBD1 for D (6 bases). Trimming stripped 2 bases from V and 2 bases from J, with 10 bases between. The CDR3 sequence is 16 residues long. From germline, CDR1 is MDHEN and CDR2 SYDVKM. The CDR3 coding sequence is TGTGCCAGCAGTTTAGAGGGACACCCTGGGGCCAACGTCCTGACTTTC. Translating gives CASSLEGHPGANVLTF.

This chain connects TRBV6-2 or TRBV6-3 to TRBJ2-7, with 9 bases matching TRBD2. Germline V gene data show CDR1 as MNHEY and CDR2 as SVGEGT. The CDR3 consists of 15 residues. The V gene end was trimmed by 5 bases and the J gene end by 5 bases; junction bases not matched to a gene: 10. The CDR3 region has the DNA TGTGCCAGCAGTCCGCCCAGCGGGAGGTCGCACGAGCAGTACTTC. Its translation: CASSPPSGRSHEQYF.

The rearrangement links TRBV19 to TRBJ2-1; a weak D match, TRBD1 (6 bases). The CDR3 consists of 15 residues. Germline V gene sequence: CDR1 LNHDA, CDR2 SQIVND (reference sequence). Trimming took off 3 bases at V and 12 bases at J, with 21 bases between the two ends. CDR3: CASSIGRQGLGVQFF. The CDR3 DNA sequence: TGTGCCAGTAGTATTGGGCGCCAGGGGTTGGGTGTGCAGTTCTTC.

V and J are TRBV28 and TRBJ2-6; TRBD1 matches 10 bases. CDR3 length equals 17 residues. With V trimmed by 6 bases and J by 1 base, 6 bases remained unmatched. Germline V gene sequence: CDR1 MDHEN, CDR2 SYDVKM. In nucleotides, the CDR3 is TGTGCCAGCAGAGCCGGGACAGGGGATTCTGGGGCCAACGTCCTGACTTTC. Residues: CASRAGTGDSGANVLTF.